This T cell receptor (beta chain) was recovered during a study of T cell responses to AZD1222 COVID-19 vaccine. Study outcomes and limitations: Across the whole spike, CD4 TCRs peaked at regions 160-218 and 743-854. Repertoire sampling happened only post peak T cell response.

Assay used: immunoSEQ multiplex PCR; TCRdb lists only in-frame clones, some missing. This table has more than 150,000 clones, about nine tenths appearing once. The CDR3 totals 15 residues. Germline V CDR1 and CDR2: SGHTA, FQGNSA. V lost 4 bases to trimming and J lost 3 bases, with 12 bases between them. The study pooled second doses at about 4 or about 12 weeks. Concerning this clone: Its antigen is unknown.

The chain has TRBV7-2 and TRBJ1-4; D is ambiguous. The source is an adult who received the AZD1222 COVID-19 vaccine. The source was peripheral blood, collected 28 days after the second AZD1222 dose. The CDR3 sequence is CASSSPPRSNEKLFF. CDR3 coding DNA: TGTGCCAGCAGCTCCCCACCTAGATCTAATGAAAAACTGTTTTTT.